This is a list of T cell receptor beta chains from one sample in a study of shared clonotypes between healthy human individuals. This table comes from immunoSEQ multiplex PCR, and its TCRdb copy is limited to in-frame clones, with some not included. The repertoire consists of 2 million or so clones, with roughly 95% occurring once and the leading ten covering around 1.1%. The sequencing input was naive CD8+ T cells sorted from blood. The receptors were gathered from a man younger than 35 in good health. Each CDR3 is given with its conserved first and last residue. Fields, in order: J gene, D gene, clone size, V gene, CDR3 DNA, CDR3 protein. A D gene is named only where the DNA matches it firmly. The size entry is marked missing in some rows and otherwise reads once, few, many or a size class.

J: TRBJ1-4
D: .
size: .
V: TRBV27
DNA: TGTGCCAGCAGTTTTCTTGACCGTTTTAATGAAAAACTGTTTTTT
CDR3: CASSFLDRFNEKLFF

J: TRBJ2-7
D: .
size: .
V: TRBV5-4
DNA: TGTGCCAGCAGCTCAGGACGGAACTACGAGCAGTACTTC
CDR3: CASSSGRNYEQYF

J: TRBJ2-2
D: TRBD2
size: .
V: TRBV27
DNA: TGTGCCAGCAGTTTATCGGGGCTAGCGGGACGCACCGGGGAGCTGTTTTTT
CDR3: CASSLSGLAGRTGELFF

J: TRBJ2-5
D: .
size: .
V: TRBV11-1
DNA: TGTGCCAGCAGCCCTTGGGAAGGGGGGCCTGAGACCCAGTACTTC
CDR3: CASSPWEGGPETQYF

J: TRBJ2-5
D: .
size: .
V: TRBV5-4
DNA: TGTGCCAGCAGTCCGGGACTAGAGACCCAGTACTTC
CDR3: CASSPGLETQYF

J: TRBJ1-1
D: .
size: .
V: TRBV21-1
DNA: TGTGCCAGCAGCAAAGGCCCCAGTTCGAACACTGAAGCTTTCTTT
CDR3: CASSKGPSSNTEAFF

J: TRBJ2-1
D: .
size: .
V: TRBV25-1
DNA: TGTGCCAGCAGTGTTAGGAGGGCCAATGAGCAGTTCTTC
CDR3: CASSVRRANEQFF

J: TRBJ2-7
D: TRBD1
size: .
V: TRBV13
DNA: TGTGCCAGCAGCCAAGGGACAGGCTCCTACGAGCAGTACTTC
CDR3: CASSQGTGSYEQYF

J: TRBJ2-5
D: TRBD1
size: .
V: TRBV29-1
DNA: TGCAGCGTTGAAGAAGGGACAGGGGAGAGCGAAGAGACCCAGTACTTC
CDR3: CSVEEGTGESEETQYF

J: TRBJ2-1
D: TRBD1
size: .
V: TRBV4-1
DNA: TGCGCCAGCAAAGGGGGCGTTGAGCAGTTCTTC
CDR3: CASKGGVEQFF

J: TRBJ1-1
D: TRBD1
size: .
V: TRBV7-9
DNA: TGTGCCAGCAGCAGCGACAGGGGAGGGACTGAAGCTTTCTTT
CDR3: CASSSDRGGTEAFF

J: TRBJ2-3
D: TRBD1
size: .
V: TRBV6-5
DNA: TGTGCCAGCAGTTCCGGACAGGGAAGCACAGATACGCAGTATTTT
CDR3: CASSSGQGSTDTQYF

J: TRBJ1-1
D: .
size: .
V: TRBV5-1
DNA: TGCGCCAGCAGCTTGTCACTGGGTTTGAACACTGAAGCTTTCTTT
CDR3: CASSLSLGLNTEAFF

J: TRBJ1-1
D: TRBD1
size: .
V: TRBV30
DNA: TGTGCCTGGAGTGACAGGGGTTGGACTGAAGCTTTCTTT
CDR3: CAWSDRGWTEAFF

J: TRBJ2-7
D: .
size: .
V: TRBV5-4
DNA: TGTGCCAGCAGCACCCTTACGGTCCACGAGCAGTACTTC
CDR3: CASSTLTVHEQYF

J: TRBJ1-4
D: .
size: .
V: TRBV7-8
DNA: TGTGCCAGCAGCCCTACCGCCCTAGGGAGCGAAAAACTGTTTTTT
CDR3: CASSPTALGSEKLFF

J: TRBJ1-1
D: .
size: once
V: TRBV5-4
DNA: TGTGCCAGCAGCTTGGACAGGGAGTGGGCTGAAGCTTTCTTT
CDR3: CASSLDREWAEAFF

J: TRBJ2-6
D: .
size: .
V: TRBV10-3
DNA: TGTGCCACACAGACAGGTGTCTCTGGGGCCAACGTCCTGACTTTC
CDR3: CATQTGVSGANVLTF

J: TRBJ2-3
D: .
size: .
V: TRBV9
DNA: TGTGCCAGCAGCCAAGATGGGGTTTCAGATACGCAGTATTTT
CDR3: CASSQDGVSDTQYF

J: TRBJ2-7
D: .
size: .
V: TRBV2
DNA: TGTGCCAGCAGTGATGGCCAAATATACGAGCAGTACTTC
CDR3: CASSDGQIYEQYF

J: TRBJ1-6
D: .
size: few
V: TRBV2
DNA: TGTGCCAGTTATTGGGGGGGAACTTCACCCCTCCACTTT
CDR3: CASYWGGTSPLHF

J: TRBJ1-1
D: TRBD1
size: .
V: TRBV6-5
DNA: TGTGCCAGCAGTCTGACAGGGGATCGTGGGGCTTTCTTT
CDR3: CASSLTGDRGAFF

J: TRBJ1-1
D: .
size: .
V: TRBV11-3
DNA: TGTGCCAGCAGCCCCGGACATGGGGGCACTGAAGCTTTCTTT
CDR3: CASSPGHGGTEAFF

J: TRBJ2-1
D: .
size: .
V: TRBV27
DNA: TGTGCCAGCAGCCTTGACGGAAATCCTCTCAATGAGCAGTTCTTC
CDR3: CASSLDGNPLNEQFF

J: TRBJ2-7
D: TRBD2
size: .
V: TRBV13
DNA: TGTGCCAGCAGCCCCACCGGACTAGCGGACTACGAGCAGTACTTC
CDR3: CASSPTGLADYEQYF

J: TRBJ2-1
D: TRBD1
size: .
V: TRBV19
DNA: TGTGCCAGTAGTCCGGGACAGGGGGCCTATGAGCAGTTCTTC
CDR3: CASSPGQGAYEQFF

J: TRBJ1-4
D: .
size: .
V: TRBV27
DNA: TGTGCCAGCAGTTTACAGGGCGGCAATGAAAAACTGTTTTTT
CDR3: CASSLQGGNEKLFF

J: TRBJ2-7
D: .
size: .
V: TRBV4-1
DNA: TGCGCCAGCAGCCAAGATATTCGGGCGGGCAACTCCTACGAGCAGTACTTC
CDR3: CASSQDIRAGNSYEQYF

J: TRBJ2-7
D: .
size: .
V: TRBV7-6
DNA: TGTGCCAGCAGTTCCGGGGTCTCCGAGCAGTACTTC
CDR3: CASSSGVSEQYF